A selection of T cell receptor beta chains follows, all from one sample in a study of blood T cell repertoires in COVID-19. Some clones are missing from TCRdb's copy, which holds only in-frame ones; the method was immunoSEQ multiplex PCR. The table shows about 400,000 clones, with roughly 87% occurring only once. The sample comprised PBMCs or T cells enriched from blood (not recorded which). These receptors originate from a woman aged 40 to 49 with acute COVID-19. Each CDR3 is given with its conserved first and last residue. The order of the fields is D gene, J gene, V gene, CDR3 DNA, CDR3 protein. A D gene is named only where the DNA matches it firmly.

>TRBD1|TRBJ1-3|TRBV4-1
TGCGCCAGCAGTCCGGCCGGGACAGCTGGAAACACCATATATTTT
CASSPAGTAGNTIYF
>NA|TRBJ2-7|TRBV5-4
TGTGCCAGCAGCTTGAAGACATCCTACGAGCAGTACTTC
CASSLKTSYEQYF
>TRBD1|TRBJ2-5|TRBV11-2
TGTGCCAGCAGCTTAGGAGCACAGGGGGTCGGAGAGACCCAGTACTTC
CASSLGAQGVGETQYF
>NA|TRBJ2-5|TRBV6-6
TGTGCCACCCTCTCCCAGGGTTTGGGGGAGACCCAGTACTTC
CATLSQGLGETQYF
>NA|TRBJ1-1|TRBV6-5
TGTGCCAGCAGTTACCATCCGAACACTGAAGCTTTCTTT
CASSYHPNTEAFF
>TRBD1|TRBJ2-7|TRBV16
TGTGCCAGCAGCCACAATTTCGGGGGACAGGGGACCTACGAGCAGTACTTC
CASSHNFGGQGTYEQYF
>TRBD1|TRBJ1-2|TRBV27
TGTGCCAGCAGGCAGGGACAGGGATACAACTATGGCTACACCTTC
CASRQGQGYNYGYTF
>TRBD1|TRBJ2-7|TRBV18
TGTGCCAGCTCCCGGACAGGGACGGAGCAGTACTTC
CASSRTGTEQYF
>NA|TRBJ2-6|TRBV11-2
TGTGCCAGCCGCACATTTGGGACATTCCTATCTGGGGCCAACGTCCTGACTTTC
CASRTFGTFLSGANVLTF
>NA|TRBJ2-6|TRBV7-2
TGTGCCAGCAGCTTAGAAGGGGCTGGGGCCAACGTCCTGACTTTC
CASSLEGAGANVLTF
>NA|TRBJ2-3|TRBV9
TGTGCCAGCAGCGTAGCTACGCTAGCGTCAGATACGCAGTATTTT
CASSVATLASDTQYF
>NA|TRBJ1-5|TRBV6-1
TGTGCCAGCAGTGAACAGGCAGATAGCAATCAGCCCCAGCATTTT
CASSEQADSNQPQHF
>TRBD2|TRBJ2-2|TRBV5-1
TGCGCCAGCAGGGCTAGCGGGGAGGCCGGGGAGCTGTTTTTT
CASRASGEAGELFF